Listed here are 23 T cell receptor beta chains from one sample, sequenced in a study of blood T cell repertoires in COVID-19. The protocol was immunoSEQ multiplex PCR, while the TCRdb copy is restricted to in-frame clones and leaves out a portion. The sample has 110,000 to 150,000 clones, about 90% seen once. Sequenced input: peripheral blood. Receptors were obtained from a woman aged 45-59 years with acute or convalescent COVID-19.

The CDR3 bases are TGCGCCAGCAGCTTGAGAGGACAGGTCGACACTGAAGCTTTCTTT. Encoded protein: CASSLRGQVDTEAFF. The V and J genes are TRBV5-1 and TRBJ1-1; 7 bases match TRBD1. V lost 1 base to trimming and J lost 3 bases; unmatched junction nucleotides: 6. The CDR3 totals 15 residues. The V gene's germline CDR1 is SGHRS and CDR2 YFSETQ.

Notes on this clone: This CDR3 fails to terminate in the conserved phenylalanine or tryptophan, so it likely reflects a read error. Because the CDR3's place on the DNA is in doubt, the DNA is left out and the CDR3 is given as listed by TCRdb. The CDR3 sequence: CASSLDLERC. V and J are TRBV7-6 and TRBJ2-7; the table assigns TRBD2, which was not confirmed against the DNA. The length of the CDR3 is 10 amino acids, counting both ends. The germline CDR1 and CDR2 sequences are SGHVS and FNYEAQ.

The chain has TRBV7-9 and TRBJ2-1, with 7 nucleotides matching TRBD1. Trimming took 2 bases from V and 3 from J; bases not matched to a gene: 4. The germline gives CDR1 SEHNR, CDR2 FQNEAQ (reference sequence). CDR3 length: 15 residues. Written as DNA, the CDR3 is TGTGCCAGCAGCTTAACGGGGACAGTCTACAATGAGCAGTTCTTC. It codes for CASSLTGTVYNEQFF.

Concerning this clone itself: A junction end diverges from the germline sequence, so it may reflect a read error. The chain combines TRBV7-7 with TRBJ2-1; 9 bases align to TRBD2. Germline loops: CDR1 SSHAT, CDR2 FNYEAQ (reference sequence). The CDR3 runs 16 residues. Written as DNA, the CDR3 is TGTGCTAGCAGCTTGGGTCTAGCGGGACCTTTGGATGAGCAGTTCTTC. Translation gives CASSLGLAGPLDEQFF.

V is TRBV7-2 and J is TRBJ1-2, with D tentatively TRBD1 (6 bases). Deletions cut 5 bases from V and 13 bases from J, with 20 bases between. There are 13 residues in the CDR3. CDR1 and CDR2 from the germline V gene are SGHTA and FQGNSA. The CDR3 DNA is TGTGCCAGCAGCCTTACCGGGACATCAGCCTCCACCTTC. Amino acids: CASSLTGTSASTF.

This clone was observed a few times. The chain is built from TRBV7-9 and TRBJ2-2; unclear D gene. The V end was cut by 2 bases, the J end by 4 bases, with 5 bases between. Germline CDR1 reads SEHNR; CDR2 reads FQNEAQ (reference sequence). This CDR3 contains 13 residues. The CDR3 bases are TGTGCCAGCAGCTTATCTATCACCGGGGAGCTGTTTTTT. This translates into CASSLSITGELFF. The full variable domain, rest sourced from reference TRBV7-9 and TRBJ2-2, is DTGVSQNPRHKITKRGQNVTFRCDPISEHNRLYWYRQTLGQGPEFLTYFQNEAQLEKSRLLSDRFSAERPKGSFSTLEIQRTEQGDSAMYLCASSLSITGELFFGEGSRLTVL.

V usage is TRBV7-9 and J usage is TRBJ2-7; TRBD2 matches at 10 bases. Germline assignment: CDR1 SEHNR and CDR2 FQNEAQ (reference sequence). V lost 1 base and J lost 4; bases outside the gene matches: 10. This CDR3 spans 17 amino acids. The chain's CDR3 is CASSLGLAGDGAYEQYF. The CDR3 DNA reads as TGTGCCAGCAGCTTAGGGCTAGCGGGAGATGGGGCTTACGAGCAGTACTTC.

This clone was seen a handful of times. J is TRBJ2-3 and V is TRBV27; weak D call: TRBD2 (6 bases). From germline, CDR1 is MNHEY and CDR2 SMNVEV (reference sequence). CDR3 size: 18 residues. V lost 4 bases, J lost 5 bases, and 25 bases lay in between. The CDR3 spells CASSSPRDSHSRGDTQYF. Here the CDR3 DNA reads TGTGCCAGCAGTTCACCCCGGGACTCCCATTCAAGGGGAGATACGCAGTATTTT.

J is TRBJ2-7 and V is TRBV13; 11 bases fit TRBD1. Germline CDR1 PRHDT, CDR2 FYEKMQ (reference sequence). The V segment lost 4 bases and the J segment 4 bases; nucleotides outside the gene matches: 9. The CDR3 totals 16 residues. The CDR3 region is CASSYQRTGGGYEQYF. The CDR3 nucleotides read TGTGCCAGCAGCTATCAGAGGACAGGGGGCGGATACGAGCAGTACTTC.

V usage is TRBV30 and J usage is TRBJ1-6; possibly TRBD1 for D (5 bases). The CDR3 runs 13 residues. Per germline, CDR1 GTSNPN and CDR2 SVGIG (reference sequence). V gave up 0 bases and J gave up 11 bases, with 11 bases separating them. CDR3 sequence: CAWSVRDWPPLHF. The CDR3 DNA reads as TGTGCCTGGAGTGTGCGGGACTGGCCACCCCTCCACTTT.

This clone was seen only once. The J gene is TRBJ1-5, the V gene TRBV10-3; possible D gene TRBD1, 6 bases. The CDR3 is 15 amino acids. Germline V gives CDR1 ENHRY, CDR2 SYGVKD. The germline V and J ends were trimmed by 0 bases and 2 bases, with 8 bases remaining between them. DNA of the CDR3: TGTGCCATCAGTGAGTCCAGGGGAGGCAATCAGCCCCAGCATTTT. Its translation: CAISESRGGNQPQHF.

V is TRBV4-2 and J is TRBJ2-3, with a possible D match to TRBD1 (6 bases). The CDR3 totals 18 residues. V was pared by 0 bases and J by 1 base, with 17 bases between. Germline CDR1 LGHNA, CDR2 YNFKEQ. CDR3 protein: CASSQDRAGVGGTDTQYF. In nucleotides, the CDR3 is TGTGCCAGCAGCCAAGATAGGGCAGGGGTTGGGGGCACAGATACGCAGTATTTT.

This sequence joins TRBV27 and TRBJ2-5; possibly TRBD2 for D (6 bases). Trimming shortened V by 5 bases and J by 4 bases, and 17 bases separated the two germline ends. Germline CDR1 and CDR2: MNHEY and SMNVEV (reference sequence). The CDR3 covers 15 residues. The CDR3 spells CASSPGRRGGETQYF. The CDR3 DNA reads TGTGCCAGCAGTCCGGGACGGAGGGGTGGAGAGACCCAGTACTTC.

The rearrangement links TRBV2 to TRBJ2-5; 10 bases agree with TRBD2. The CDR3 has 15 residues. With 7 bases clipped from V and 6 bases from J, the junction kept 11 bases outside the gene matches. Germline V gene lookup returns CDR1 SNHLY and CDR2 FYNNEI. The CDR3 nucleotides are TGTGCCAGCACCCTCGAGCGGGAGGGCCCGAAGACCCAGTACTTC. Protein sequence: CASTLEREGPKTQYF.

The CDR3 reads CSASSGGLNEKLFF. CDR3 bases: TGCAGTGCTAGTTCAGGGGGTTTAAATGAAAAACTGTTTTTT. The chain carries TRBV20-1 and TRBJ1-4, with 7 bases fitting TRBD1. Germline V gene data show CDR1 as DFQATT and CDR2 as SNEGSKA (reference sequence). This CDR3 is 14 amino acids long. Losses at the gene ends were 3 bases for V and 5 bases for J; bases not matched to a gene: 6.

The chain is built from TRBV6-5 and TRBJ2-5; 8 bases agree with TRBD2. Germline CDR1 is MNHEY and CDR2 is SVGAGI. J gave up 2 bases and V 5 bases, and 7 bases lay outside the gene matches. This CDR3 region has 15 residues. This CDR3 reads CASSTLGTRQETQYF. The CDR3 nucleotides are TGTGCCAGCAGTACACTAGGGACTAGACAAGAGACCCAGTACTTC.

This rearrangement joins TRBV9 to TRBJ2-3; the D is unclear. Trimming removed 2 bases from V and 2 bases from J, with 9 bases in between. The CDR3 runs to 14 residues. The V gene's germline CDR1 is SGDLS and CDR2 YYNGEE. CDR3 coding DNA: TGTGCCAGCAGCGTTAGTCGTTCCACAGATACGCAGTATTTT. This gives the protein CASSVSRSTDTQYF.

This clone was seen a single time. The V call is TRBV19, the J call TRBJ1-2; a weak D match, TRBD1 (6 bases). CDR3 size: 15 residues. Per the germline V gene, CDR1 is LNHDA and CDR2 is SQIVND (reference sequence). Between the trimmed V and J ends, which lost 2 bases and 6 bases, there was a span of 16 bases. CDR3 coding DNA: TGTGCCAGTAGTATACTACAGGGCAGAGTCGATGGCTACACCTTC. It encodes CASSILQGRVDGYTF.

The V call is TRBV5-1, the J call TRBJ2-7; 9 nucleotides align to TRBD1. The V gene's germline CDR1 is SGHRS and CDR2 YFSETQ. After removal of 4 bases from V and 6 bases from J, the junction contained 8 bases not matched to a gene. The CDR3 runs 14 residues. CDR3 coding DNA: TGCGCCAGCAGCCCCGGGACAGGGAACGTCGAGCAGTACTTC. This encodes CASSPGTGNVEQYF.

A single count supports this clone. V is TRBV6-6 and J is TRBJ1-2; 7 bases line up with TRBD1. CDR1 is MNHNY, CDR2 SVGAGI, per germline (reference sequence). The V and J ends lost 6 bases and 4 bases, in that order; junction bases with no gene match: 5. The CDR3 is 13 residues long. CDR3 loop: CASSSGTVYGYTF. The CDR3 nucleotides are TGTGCCAGCAGCTCCGGGACAGTCTATGGCTACACCTTC.

The J gene is TRBJ2-1, the V gene TRBV6-4, with D perhaps matching TRBD2 (6 bases). CDR3 length: 15 amino acids. Per germline, CDR1 MRHNA and CDR2 SNTAGT. Trimming took off 4 bases at V and 0 bases at J, with 10 bases between the two ends. CDR3: CASSADYLSYNEQFF. In DNA form, the CDR3 reads TGTGCCAGCAGTGCGGACTACCTCTCCTACAATGAGCAGTTCTTC.

This chain connects TRBV27 to TRBJ1-2, with D unresolved. CDR1 MNHEY and CDR2 SMNVEV come from the germline V gene (reference sequence). With 4 bases removed from V and 1 base from J, the gap between germline ends came to 13 bases. The CDR3 length is 15 residues. CDR3: CASSYTGVVNYGYTF. The DNA for the CDR3 is TGTGCCAGCAGTTACACGGGTGTCGTTAACTATGGCTACACCTTC.

The chain carries TRBV2 and TRBJ1-5; no firm D call. Germline lookup yields CDR1 SNHLY and CDR2 FYNNEI. V dropped 4 bases and J dropped 8 bases, with 18 bases sitting between them. The CDR3 length is 15 residues. The CDR3 loop is CASSASFPYVEPQHF. The CDR3, as DNA: TGTGCCAGCAGTGCTTCGTTTCCTTATGTTGAGCCCCAGCATTTT.